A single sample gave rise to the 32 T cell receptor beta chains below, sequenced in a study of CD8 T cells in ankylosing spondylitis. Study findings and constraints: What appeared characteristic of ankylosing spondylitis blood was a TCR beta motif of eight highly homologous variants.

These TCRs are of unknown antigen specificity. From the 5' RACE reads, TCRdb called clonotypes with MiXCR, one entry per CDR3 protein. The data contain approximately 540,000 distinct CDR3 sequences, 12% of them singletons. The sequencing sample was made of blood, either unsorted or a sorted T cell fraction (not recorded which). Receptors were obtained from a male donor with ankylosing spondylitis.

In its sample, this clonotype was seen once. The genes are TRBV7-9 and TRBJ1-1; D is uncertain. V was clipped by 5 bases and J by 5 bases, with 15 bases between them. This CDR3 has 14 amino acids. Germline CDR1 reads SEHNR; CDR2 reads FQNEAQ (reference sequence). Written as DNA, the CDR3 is TGTGCCAGCAGCCCCCATGAGAAGTGGACTGAAGCTTTCTTT. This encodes CASSPHEKWTEAFF.

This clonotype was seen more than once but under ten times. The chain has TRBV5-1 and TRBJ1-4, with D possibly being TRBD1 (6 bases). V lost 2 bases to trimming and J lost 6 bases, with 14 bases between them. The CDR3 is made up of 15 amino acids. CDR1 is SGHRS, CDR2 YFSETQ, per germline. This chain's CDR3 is CASSLTGPRDEKLFF. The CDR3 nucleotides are TGCGCCAGCAGCTTAACAGGGCCTCGGGATGAAAAACTGTTTTTT.

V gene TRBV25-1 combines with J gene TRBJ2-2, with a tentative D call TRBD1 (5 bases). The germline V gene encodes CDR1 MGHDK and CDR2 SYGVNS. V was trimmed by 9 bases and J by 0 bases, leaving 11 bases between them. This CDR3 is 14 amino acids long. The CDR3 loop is CASQRTTNTGELFF. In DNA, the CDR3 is TGTGCCAGTCAAAGGACAACGAACACCGGGGAGCTGTTTTTT.

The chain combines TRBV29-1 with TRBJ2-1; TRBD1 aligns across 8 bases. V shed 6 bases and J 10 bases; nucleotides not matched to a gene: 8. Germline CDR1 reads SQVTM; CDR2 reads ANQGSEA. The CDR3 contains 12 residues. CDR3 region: CSVLAGGGEQFF. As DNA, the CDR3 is TGCAGCGTCCTGGCAGGGGGCGGAGAGCAGTTCTTC.

CDR3 loop: CASSLGNMNEKLFF. DNA of the CDR3: TGTGCCAGCAGCTTAGGTAACATGAATGAAAAACTGTTTTTT. This chain links TRBV7-9 with TRBJ1-4; no firm D call. The V gene lost 1 base and the J gene lost 5 bases, with 8 bases spanning the gap. CDR1 is SEHNR, CDR2 FQNEAQ, per germline (reference sequence). The CDR3 is 14 amino acids.

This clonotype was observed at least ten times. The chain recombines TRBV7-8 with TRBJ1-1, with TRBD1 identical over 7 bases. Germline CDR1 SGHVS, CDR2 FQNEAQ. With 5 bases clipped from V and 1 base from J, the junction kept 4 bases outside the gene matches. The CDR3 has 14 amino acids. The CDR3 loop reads CASSPRGENTEAFF. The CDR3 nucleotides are TGTGCCAGCAGCCCCAGGGGGGAGAACACTGAAGCTTTCTTT.

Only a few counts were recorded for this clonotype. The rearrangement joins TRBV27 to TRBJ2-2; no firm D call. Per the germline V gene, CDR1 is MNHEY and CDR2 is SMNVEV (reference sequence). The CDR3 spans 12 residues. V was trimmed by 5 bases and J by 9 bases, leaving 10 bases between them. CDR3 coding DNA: TGTGCCAGCAGTAAAGACTTGAGGGAGCTGTTTTTT. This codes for CASSKDLRELFF.

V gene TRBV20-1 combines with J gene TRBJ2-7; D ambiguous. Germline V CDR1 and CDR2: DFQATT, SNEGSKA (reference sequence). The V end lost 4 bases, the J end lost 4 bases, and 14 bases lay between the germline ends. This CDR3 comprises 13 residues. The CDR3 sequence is CSATGPIGYEQYF. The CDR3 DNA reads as TGCAGTGCTACCGGGCCTATCGGGTACGAGCAGTACTTC.

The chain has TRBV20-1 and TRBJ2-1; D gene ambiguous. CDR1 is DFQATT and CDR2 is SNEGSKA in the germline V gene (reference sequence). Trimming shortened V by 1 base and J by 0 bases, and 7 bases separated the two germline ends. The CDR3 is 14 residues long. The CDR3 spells CSARGSSSYNEQFF. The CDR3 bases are TGCAGTGCTAGAGGGTCTAGCTCCTACAATGAGCAGTTCTTC.

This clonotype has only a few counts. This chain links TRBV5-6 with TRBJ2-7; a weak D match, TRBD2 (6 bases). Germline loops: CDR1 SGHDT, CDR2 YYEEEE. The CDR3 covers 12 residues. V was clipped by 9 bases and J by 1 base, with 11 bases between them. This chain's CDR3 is CATGRESYEQYF. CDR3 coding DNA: TGTGCCACCGGGCGGGAATCCTACGAGCAGTACTTC.

Here the CDR3 reads CASSQTNDLETQYF. The CDR3 DNA follows: TGTGCCAGCAGCCAAACAAATGATTTGGAGACCCAGTACTTC. V usage is TRBV3-1 and J usage is TRBJ2-5; D unresolved. Between the trimmed V and J ends, which lost 2 bases and 5 bases, there was a span of 12 bases. This CDR3 comprises 14 residues. Germline loops: CDR1 LGHDT, CDR2 YNNKEL (reference sequence).

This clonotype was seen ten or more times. DNA of the CDR3: TGTGCCAGCAGCTTAGTTGAGGGGTACGGCACTGAAGCTTTCTTT. This sequence encodes CASSLVEGYGTEAFF. This chain joins TRBV7-9 and TRBJ1-1; TRBD1 might be the D (5 bases). The length of the CDR3 is 15 residues. Deletions cut 1 base from V and 4 bases from J, with 13 bases between. Germline lookup yields CDR1 SEHNR and CDR2 FQNEAQ (reference sequence).

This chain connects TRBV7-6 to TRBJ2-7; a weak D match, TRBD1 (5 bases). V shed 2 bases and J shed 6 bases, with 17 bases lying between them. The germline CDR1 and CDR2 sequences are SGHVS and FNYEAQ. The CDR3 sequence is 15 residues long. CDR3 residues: CASSLPDSPPAEQYF. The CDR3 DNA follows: TGTGCCAGCAGCTTACCAGACAGTCCCCCGGCCGAGCAGTACTTC.

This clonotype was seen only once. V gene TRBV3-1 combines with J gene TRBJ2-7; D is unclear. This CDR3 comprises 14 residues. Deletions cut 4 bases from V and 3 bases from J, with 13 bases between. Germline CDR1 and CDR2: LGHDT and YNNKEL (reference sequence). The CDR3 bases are TGTGCCAGCAGCCCCAGTTTGAGTCTCTACGAGCAGTACTTC. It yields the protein CASSPSLSLYEQYF.

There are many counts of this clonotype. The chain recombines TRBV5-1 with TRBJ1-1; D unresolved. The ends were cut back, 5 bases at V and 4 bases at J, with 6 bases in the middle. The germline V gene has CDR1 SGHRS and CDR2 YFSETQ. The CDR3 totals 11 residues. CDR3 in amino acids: CASRVGTEAFF. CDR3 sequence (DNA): TGCGCCAGCAGGGTTGGCACTGAAGCTTTCTTT.

The CDR3: CASSYGVAGTADTQYF. The CDR3 DNA sequence: TGTGCCAGCAGTTACGGGGTAGCGGGAACGGCAGATACGCAGTATTTT. J is TRBJ2-3 and V is TRBV6-5; TRBD2 matches 8 bases. The CDR3 is made up of 16 amino acids. The germline V gene has CDR1 MNHEY and CDR2 SVGAGI. The V gene end was trimmed by 2 bases and the J gene end by 4 bases; junction bases not matched to a gene: 8.

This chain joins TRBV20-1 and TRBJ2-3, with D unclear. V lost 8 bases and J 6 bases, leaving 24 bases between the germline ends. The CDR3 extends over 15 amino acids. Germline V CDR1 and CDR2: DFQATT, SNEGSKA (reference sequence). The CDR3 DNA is TGCAGTTCAGCCTCCGGAAACGTTCCCGAGGATACGCAGTATTTT. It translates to CSSASGNVPEDTQYF.

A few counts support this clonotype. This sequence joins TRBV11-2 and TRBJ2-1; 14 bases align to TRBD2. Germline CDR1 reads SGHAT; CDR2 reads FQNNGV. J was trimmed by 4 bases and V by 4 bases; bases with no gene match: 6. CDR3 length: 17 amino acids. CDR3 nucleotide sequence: TGTGCCAGCAGCTCATCCGGGACTAGCGGGGGATACAATGAGCAGTTCTTC. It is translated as CASSSSGTSGGYNEQFF.

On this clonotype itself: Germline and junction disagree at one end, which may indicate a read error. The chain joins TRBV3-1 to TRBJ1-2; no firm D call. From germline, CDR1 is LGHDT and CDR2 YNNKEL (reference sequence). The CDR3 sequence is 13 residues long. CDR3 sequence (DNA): TGTGCCAGCAGTCAAGCAAGCGGGAATGGCTACACCTTC. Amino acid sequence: CASSQASGNGYTF.

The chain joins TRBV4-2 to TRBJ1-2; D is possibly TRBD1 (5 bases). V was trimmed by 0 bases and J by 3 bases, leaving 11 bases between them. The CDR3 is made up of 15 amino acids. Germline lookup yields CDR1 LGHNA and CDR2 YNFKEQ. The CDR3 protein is CASSQDQAGYYGYTF. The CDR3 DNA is TGTGCCAGCAGCCAAGATCAGGCAGGGTACTATGGCTACACCTTC.

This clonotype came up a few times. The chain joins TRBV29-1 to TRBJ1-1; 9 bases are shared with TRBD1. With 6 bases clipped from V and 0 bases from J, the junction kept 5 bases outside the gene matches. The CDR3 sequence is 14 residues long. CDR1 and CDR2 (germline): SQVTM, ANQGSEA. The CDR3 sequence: CSVQRTGVNTEAFF. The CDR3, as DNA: TGCAGCGTACAAAGGACAGGGGTGAACACTGAAGCTTTCTTT.

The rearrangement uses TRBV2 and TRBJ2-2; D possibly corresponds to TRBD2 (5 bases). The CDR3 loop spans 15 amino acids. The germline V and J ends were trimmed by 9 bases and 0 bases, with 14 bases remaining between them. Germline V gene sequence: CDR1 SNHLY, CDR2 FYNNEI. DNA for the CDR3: TGTGCCAGTTCCTCGCGGCGGGCGAACACCGGGGAGCTGTTTTTT. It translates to CASSSRRANTGELFF.

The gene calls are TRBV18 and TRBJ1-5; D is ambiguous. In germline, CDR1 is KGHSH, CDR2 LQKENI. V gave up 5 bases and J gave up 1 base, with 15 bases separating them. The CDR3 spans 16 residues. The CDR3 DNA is TGTGCCAGCTCATCTCTAACAGCGGACAGCAATCAGCCCCAGCATTTT. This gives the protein CASSSLTADSNQPQHF.

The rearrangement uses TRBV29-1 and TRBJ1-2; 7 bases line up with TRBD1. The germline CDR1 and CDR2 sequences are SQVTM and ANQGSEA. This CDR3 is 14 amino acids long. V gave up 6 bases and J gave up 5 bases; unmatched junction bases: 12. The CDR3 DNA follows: TGCAGCGTCGAAACGACAGGGTTTGAGTATGGCTACACCTTC. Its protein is CSVETTGFEYGYTF. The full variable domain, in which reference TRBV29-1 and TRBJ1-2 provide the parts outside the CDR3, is SAVISQKPSRDICQRGTSLTIQCQVDSQVTMMFWYRQQPGQSLTLIATANQGSEATYESGFVIDKFPISRPNLTFSTLTVSNMSPEDSSIYLCSVETTGFEYGYTFGSGTRLTVV.

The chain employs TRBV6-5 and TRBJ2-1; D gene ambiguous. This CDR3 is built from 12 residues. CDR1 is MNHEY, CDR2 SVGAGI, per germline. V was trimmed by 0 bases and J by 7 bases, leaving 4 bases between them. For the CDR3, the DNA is TGTGCCAGCAGTTACTCTAGAAATGAGCAGTTCTTC. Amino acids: CASSYSRNEQFF.

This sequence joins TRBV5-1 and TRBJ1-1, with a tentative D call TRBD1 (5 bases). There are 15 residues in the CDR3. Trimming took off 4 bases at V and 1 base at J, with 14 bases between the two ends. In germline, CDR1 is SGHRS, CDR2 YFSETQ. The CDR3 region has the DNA TGCGCCAGCAGCAGGCTCAGGGTAGCGAACACTGAAGCTTTCTTT. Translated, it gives CASSRLRVANTEAFF.

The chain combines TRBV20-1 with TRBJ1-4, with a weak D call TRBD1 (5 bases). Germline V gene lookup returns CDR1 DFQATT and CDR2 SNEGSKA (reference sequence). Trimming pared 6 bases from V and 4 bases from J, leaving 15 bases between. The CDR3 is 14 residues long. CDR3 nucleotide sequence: TGCAGTGCCCCCATCCGGGACGGTAATGAAAAACTGTTTTTT. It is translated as CSAPIRDGNEKLFF.

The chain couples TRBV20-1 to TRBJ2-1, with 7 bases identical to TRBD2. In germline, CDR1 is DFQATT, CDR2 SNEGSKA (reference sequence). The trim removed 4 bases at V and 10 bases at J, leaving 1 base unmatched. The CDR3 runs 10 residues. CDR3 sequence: CSATGLEQFF. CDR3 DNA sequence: TGCAGTGCTACGGGACTAGAGCAGTTCTTC.

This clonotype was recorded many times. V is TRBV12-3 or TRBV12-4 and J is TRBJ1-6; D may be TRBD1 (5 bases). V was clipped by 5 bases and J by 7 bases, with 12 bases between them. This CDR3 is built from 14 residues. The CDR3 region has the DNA TGTGCCAGCAGTCTTACAGGAAGGAATTCACCCCTCCACTTT. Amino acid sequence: CASSLTGRNSPLHF.

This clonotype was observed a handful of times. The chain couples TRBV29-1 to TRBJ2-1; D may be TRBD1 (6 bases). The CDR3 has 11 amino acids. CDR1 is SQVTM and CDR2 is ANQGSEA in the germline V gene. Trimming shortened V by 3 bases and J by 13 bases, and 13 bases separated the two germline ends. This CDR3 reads CSVDRGLKQFF. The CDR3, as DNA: TGCAGCGTTGACAGGGGCCTCAAACAGTTCTTC.

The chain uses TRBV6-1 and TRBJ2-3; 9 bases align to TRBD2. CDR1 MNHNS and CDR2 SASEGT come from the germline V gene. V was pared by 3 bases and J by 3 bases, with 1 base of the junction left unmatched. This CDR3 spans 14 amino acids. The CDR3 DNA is TGTGCCAGCAGTGATGCGGGAGGGACAGATACGCAGTATTTT. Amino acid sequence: CASSDAGGTDTQYF.

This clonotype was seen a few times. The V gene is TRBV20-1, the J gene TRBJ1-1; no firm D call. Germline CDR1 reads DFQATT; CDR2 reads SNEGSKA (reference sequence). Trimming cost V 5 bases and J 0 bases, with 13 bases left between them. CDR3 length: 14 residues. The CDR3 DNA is TGCAGTGCTGCACCTTCCCTGTTGAACACTGAAGCTTTCTTT. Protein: CSAAPSLLNTEAFF.